Listed below are T cell receptor beta chains from one sample, sequenced in a study of CD8 T cells in ankylosing spondylitis. Via MiXCR, TCRdb re-called the 5' RACE reads, giving one row per CDR3 protein. The profile shows 150,000 to 200,000 distinct CDR3 sequences, approximately 10% of them singletons. Sample: blood, either unsorted or a sorted T cell fraction (not recorded which). These TCRs come from a male donor with ankylosing spondylitis or in good health (not recorded which). The CDR3 runs from the conserved cysteine through the conserved F or W. The D gene is left open where the match is weak. Size values are once, few and many counts, or a class for expanded clones, and some rows have none.

clone size: few; V gene: TRBV5-1; D gene: .; J gene: TRBJ2-7; CDR3 DNA: TGCGCCAGTACATTGGACGGGAACTCCTACGAGCAGTACTTC; CDR3 protein: CASTLDGNSYEQYF
clone size: many; V gene: TRBV3-1; D gene: TRBD2; J gene: TRBJ2-3; CDR3 DNA: TGTGCCAGCAGCGATAGCGGGAGCAGCACAGATACGCAGTATTTT; CDR3 protein: CASSDSGSSTDTQYF
clone size: many; V gene: TRBV6-2/TRBV6-3; D gene: .; J gene: TRBJ2-2; CDR3 DNA: TGTGCCAGCAGCTCTGACACCAACACCGGGGAGCTGTTTTTT; CDR3 protein: CASSSDTNTGELFF
clone size: many; V gene: TRBV6-1; D gene: .; J gene: TRBJ1-1; CDR3 DNA: TGTGCCAGCAGTCGCACGGGAGAAACTGAAGCTTTCTTT; CDR3 protein: CASSRTGETEAFF
clone size: .; V gene: TRBV5-4; D gene: TRBD2; J gene: TRBJ2-5; CDR3 DNA: TGTGCCAGCAGCTTGGATCCTAGCGGGGGTTTGGAGACCCAGTACTTC; CDR3 protein: CASSLDPSGGLETQYF
clone size: .; V gene: TRBV7-9; D gene: TRBD2; J gene: TRBJ2-1; CDR3 DNA: TGTGCCAGCAGCTCCCCCAGCGGGGGGTCTGACAATGAGCAGTTCTTC; CDR3 protein: CASSSPSGGSDNEQFF
clone size: many; V gene: TRBV4-3; D gene: TRBD1; J gene: TRBJ1-2; CDR3 DNA: TGCGCCAGCAGCCAATCCTTGAGACAGGGGAGCTATGGCTACACCTTC; CDR3 protein: CASSQSLRQGSYGYTF
clone size: many; V gene: TRBV12-3/TRBV12-4; D gene: .; J gene: TRBJ1-5; CDR3 DNA: TGTGCCAGCAGTTTAGGGCCAAGGCAGATCAATCAGCCCCAGCATTTT; CDR3 protein: CASSLGPRQINQPQHF
clone size: many; V gene: TRBV3-1; D gene: TRBD2; J gene: TRBJ2-3; CDR3 DNA: TGTGCCAGCAGCCCCAGAAAAGCGGGGGGGAGCACAGATACGCAGTATTTT; CDR3 protein: CASSPRKAGGSTDTQYF
clone size: few; V gene: TRBV20-1; D gene: .; J gene: TRBJ1-1; CDR3 DNA: TGCAGTACCAGGGAGGGGTTGAACACTGAAGCTTTCTTT; CDR3 protein: CSTREGLNTEAFF
clone size: many; V gene: TRBV11-2; D gene: TRBD2; J gene: TRBJ2-5; CDR3 DNA: TGTGCCAGCAGCTTAGAACGACTAGCGCGGGAGACCCAGTACTTC; CDR3 protein: CASSLERLARETQYF
clone size: many; V gene: TRBV29-1; D gene: .; J gene: TRBJ1-1; CDR3 DNA: TGCAGCGTTGAAGATCCTGAGGGGCCTGAAGCTTTCTTT; CDR3 protein: CSVEDPEGPEAFF
clone size: many; V gene: TRBV2; D gene: .; J gene: TRBJ2-7; CDR3 DNA: TGTGCCAGCAGTGACCTCACCTACGAGCAGTACTTC; CDR3 protein: CASSDLTYEQYF
clone size: many; V gene: TRBV7-2; D gene: .; J gene: TRBJ2-1; CDR3 DNA: TGTGCCAGCAGCTTTTTGGCGGGGCGAAACAATGAGCAGTTCTTC; CDR3 protein: CASSFLAGRNNEQFF
clone size: many; V gene: TRBV5-1; D gene: TRBD2; J gene: TRBJ2-3; CDR3 DNA: TGCGCCAGCAGCCGTAGCGGGAGCGGCACAGATACGCAGTATTTT; CDR3 protein: CASSRSGSGTDTQYF
clone size: many; V gene: TRBV18; D gene: TRBD2; J gene: TRBJ2-1; CDR3 DNA: TGTGCCAGCTCACCTAATAGCGGGGTTGCCTACAATGAGCAGTTCTTC; CDR3 protein: CASSPNSGVAYNEQFF
clone size: few; V gene: TRBV20-1; D gene: .; J gene: TRBJ2-3; CDR3 DNA: TGCAGTCCACAGGGCGGGGGCACAGATACGCAGTATTTT; CDR3 protein: CSPQGGGTDTQYF
clone size: few; V gene: TRBV27; D gene: .; J gene: TRBJ2-7; CDR3 DNA: TGTGCCAGCAGTTTATTCCAGGGACCCTACGAGCAGTACTTC; CDR3 protein: CASSLFQGPYEQYF
clone size: many; V gene: TRBV15; D gene: .; J gene: TRBJ2-7; CDR3 DNA: TGTGCCACCAGCCCTAGGCAGGACTCCTACGAGCAGTACTTC; CDR3 protein: CATSPRQDSYEQYF
clone size: .; V gene: TRBV5-1; D gene: .; J gene: TRBJ2-5; CDR3 DNA: TGCGCCAGCAGAGTTGACCAAGAGACCCAGTACTTC; CDR3 protein: CASRVDQETQYF
clone size: many; V gene: TRBV25-1; D gene: .; J gene: TRBJ1-1; CDR3 DNA: TGTGCCAGCAGTGAATTTGGGGGCTACACTGAAGCTTTCTTT; CDR3 protein: CASSEFGGYTEAFF
clone size: many; V gene: TRBV7-9; D gene: TRBD2; J gene: TRBJ2-3; CDR3 DNA: TGTGCCAGCAGCCCTAGCGGGAGCACAGATACGCAGTATTTT; CDR3 protein: CASSPSGSTDTQYF
clone size: .; V gene: TRBV10-3; D gene: TRBD2; J gene: TRBJ2-2; CDR3 DNA: TGTGCCATCAGTGAGCCACTATGGGCGGGAGCCGCGAACACCGGGGAGCTGTTTTTT; CDR3 protein: CAISEPLWAGAANTGELFF
clone size: .; V gene: TRBV7-8; D gene: .; J gene: TRBJ1-2; CDR3 DNA: TGTGCCAGCAGCTTAGCCCCAGGGGATGGCTACACCTTC; CDR3 protein: CASSLAPGDGYTF
clone size: .; V gene: TRBV7-2; D gene: TRBD1; J gene: TRBJ2-7; CDR3 DNA: TGTGCCAGCAGCCAAATCCGGACAGGGTTGAACTACGAGCAGTACTTC; CDR3 protein: CASSQIRTGLNYEQYF
clone size: few; V gene: TRBV6-1; D gene: TRBD2; J gene: TRBJ2-2; CDR3 DNA: TGTGCCAGCAGTAAGCGCGGGGGGACCAACACCGGGGAGCTGTTTTTT; CDR3 protein: CASSKRGGTNTGELFF
clone size: many; V gene: TRBV24-1; D gene: .; J gene: TRBJ1-1; CDR3 DNA: TGTGCCACCAGTGATTTATTGACAGATATGGGGACTGAAGCTTTCTTT; CDR3 protein: CATSDLLTDMGTEAFF
clone size: .; V gene: TRBV20-1; D gene: TRBD2; J gene: TRBJ2-7; CDR3 DNA: TGCAGTGCTAGTGGACTAGCGGGATACCTCGAGCAGTACTTC; CDR3 protein: CSASGLAGYLEQYF
clone size: .; V gene: TRBV5-4; D gene: TRBD1; J gene: TRBJ2-3; CDR3 DNA: TGTGCCAGCAGCTTGGGGGACAGGATAGATACGCAGTATTTT; CDR3 protein: CASSLGDRIDTQYF
clone size: many; V gene: TRBV20-1; D gene: .; J gene: TRBJ2-7; CDR3 DNA: TGCAGTGCCCCGGAGGGGCTTTCCTACGAGCAGTACTTC; CDR3 protein: CSAPEGLSYEQYF
clone size: .; V gene: TRBV12-3/TRBV12-4; D gene: .; J gene: TRBJ2-2; CDR3 DNA: TGTGCCAGCAGTTTAGCGTCCCGGGGAGGCGCCGGGGAGCTGTTTTTT; CDR3 protein: CASSLASRGGAGELFF
clone size: .; V gene: TRBV7-2; D gene: .; J gene: TRBJ2-7; CDR3 DNA: TGTGCCAGCAGCTTACGGACTCTCGGACTTGGCTCCTACGAGCAGTACTTC; CDR3 protein: CASSLRTLGLGSYEQYF
clone size: many; V gene: TRBV10-3; D gene: .; J gene: TRBJ2-4; CDR3 DNA: TGTGCCATCAGTGAGAACCGCGTAGCCAAAAACATTCAGTACTTC; CDR3 protein: CAISENRVAKNIQYF
clone size: few; V gene: TRBV6-5; D gene: TRBD1; J gene: TRBJ2-7; CDR3 DNA: TGTGCCAGCAGTTATGTACAGGGGGCTTCGGGTGAGCAGTACTTC; CDR3 protein: CASSYVQGASGEQYF
clone size: many; V gene: TRBV11-2; D gene: TRBD2; J gene: TRBJ2-1; CDR3 DNA: TGTGCCAGCAGCTTCAATAGCGGGGGGGCAGGCAATGAGCAGTTCTTC; CDR3 protein: CASSFNSGGAGNEQFF
clone size: many; V gene: TRBV6-5; D gene: .; J gene: TRBJ2-3; CDR3 DNA: TGTGCCAGCAGTTACCTGACTAGTGCTGATACGCAGTATTTT; CDR3 protein: CASSYLTSADTQYF
clone size: .; V gene: TRBV6-4; D gene: .; J gene: TRBJ1-1; CDR3 DNA: TGTGCCAGCAGTGACTCAGGCAGTAACACTGAAGCTTTCTTT; CDR3 protein: CASSDSGSNTEAFF